This is a list of T cell receptor beta chains from one sample in a study of post-analysis software for immune sequencing data. MiXCR was run by TCRdb on the PCR reads, yielding one entry per CDR3 protein. Among some 690,000 distinct CDR3 sequences listed, roughly 27% were seen once. Sequencing was carried out using blood. Receptors were obtained from a girl aged 10 to 17 with multiple sclerosis. Both conserved end residues are part of each CDR3. The D gene is left open where the match is weak. Clone size appears in some rows only: once, few, many, or a class for an expanded clone.

TRBD2	few	TRBV7-2	TRBJ2-1	TGTGCCAGCAGCTTAGCCGGGAGGGCCAACAATGAGCAGTTCTTC	CASSLAGRANNEQFF
NA	few	TRBV29-1	TRBJ2-3	TGCAGCGTTGAGTTCAGTGGACGCACAGATACGCAGTATTTT	CSVEFSGRTDTQYF
TRBD2	NA	TRBV20-1	TRBJ2-1	TGCAGTGCAACCGGGACTAGCGGGAGGGCCCGTAATGAGCAGTTCTTC	CSATGTSGRARNEQFF
TRBD2	few	TRBV4-3	TRBJ2-1	TGCGCCAGCAGCCAAGGACTAGCGGGAGTGAGGAATGAGCAGTTCTTC	CASSQGLAGVRNEQFF
TRBD2	few	TRBV7-2	TRBJ2-7	TGTGCCAGCAGCCTAGAAACTGGACTAGCGGCCTACGAGCAGTACTTC	CASSLETGLAAYEQYF
TRBD1	many	TRBV9	TRBJ2-6	TGTGCCAGCAGCGGGGGACAGGGTACGGCCAACGTCCTGACTTTC	CASSGGQGTANVLTF
TRBD1	few	TRBV12-3/TRBV12-4	TRBJ2-7	TGTGCCAGCAGTACTACAGGGGTTTCCTACGAGCAGTACTTC	CASSTTGVSYEQYF
TRBD2	few	TRBV5-1	TRBJ2-6	TGCGCCAGCAGCTCGAGGGACTACACTGGGGCCAACGTCCTGACTTTC	CASSSRDYTGANVLTF
TRBD1	NA	TRBV29-1	TRBJ1-1	TGCAGCGTTCAACAGGGGACGGCTTTCTTT	CSVQQGTAFF
NA	few	TRBV5-1	TRBJ2-5	TGCGCCAGCAGCTTGGCGGACCCGGTCGGGGAGTACCAAGAGACCCAGTACTTC	CASSLADPVGEYQETQYF
TRBD2	NA	TRBV20-1	TRBJ2-3	TGCAGTGCTAGCCCCCTAGCGGGAGTAGGAGATACGCAGTATTTT	CSASPLAGVGDTQYF
NA	NA	TRBV12-3/TRBV12-4	TRBJ2-1	TGTGCCAGCAGCTCCGGGCCTTCAGAGGGGACCCAGTTCTTC	CASSSGPSEGTQFF
NA	few	TRBV29-1	TRBJ2-3	TGCAGCGTCCCGCTTAGCAGGGCAGATACGCAGTATTTT	CSVPLSRADTQYF